This TCR beta chain stems from a study of cytomegalovirus exposure and HLA in healthy donors. Study background: About 85 million unique TCRs from HLA-typed donors were held in an early release of data. When fewer than 400 donors were genotyped, about 86% of them were found to fall in the Caucasian-associated ancestry cluster.

This PCR relied on a set of 60 Vbeta primers and 13 Jbeta primers. The data were produced by immunoSEQ multiplex PCR, yet TCRdb's version contains in-frame clones alone and is incomplete. The sample consists of more than 150,000 clones, 75% to 90% of them appearing once. The CDR3 has 13 residues. Germline V gives CDR1 SGHTA, CDR2 FQGNSA. V dropped 3 bases and J dropped 8; count of bases not matched to a gene: 5. Comments on this clone: Its antigen is as yet unknown.

Study outcomes and limitations: The study reported that TCR beta sequences accurately predicted HLA-A and HLA-B alleles in most subjects.

The rearrangement links TRBV7-2 to TRBJ1-2; 8 nucleotides match TRBD1. Sequences were obtained from PBMCs. The TCR comes from a man aged 45-65 years in good health and CMV-seronegative. The CDR3 here is CASSLTGVMGYTF. The CDR3 DNA is TGTGCCAGCAGCTTGACAGGGGTGATGGGCTACACCTTC.